This TCR beta chain was recovered during a study of T cell repertoires in cytomegalovirus infection. At the level of the study: It was the public TCR beta signatures that indicated both CMV infection and matching HLA type.

The junction had 9 bases not matched to a gene; V was cut back by 6 bases and J by 2 bases. CDR3 length: 15 residues. Germline V gene lookup returns CDR1 SNHLY and CDR2 FYNNEI. Findings and caveats of the study: Carriers of CMV and the relevant HLA type were discriminated by public TCR beta frequency. CMV-specific TCR beta clonotypes restricted by HLA-C dominated the ex vivo response.

Regarding this clonotype: Its antigen is not known.

TCRdb called the reads again in MiXCR, with one record for every CDR3 protein. The sample consists of 350,000 to 550,000 distinct CDR3 sequences, 25% to 40% of them appearing once. The specimen was PBMCs. V and J are TRBV2 and TRBJ2-7, with 8 bases fitting TRBD1. This clonotype was obtained from a human donor in good health (CMV status not recorded). Some clones in this sample may be carry-over from other donors' samples. DNA of the CDR3: TGTGCCAGCAGGATCGGGACAGGTGACACCTACGAGCAGTACTTC. It is translated as CASRIGTGDTYEQYF.